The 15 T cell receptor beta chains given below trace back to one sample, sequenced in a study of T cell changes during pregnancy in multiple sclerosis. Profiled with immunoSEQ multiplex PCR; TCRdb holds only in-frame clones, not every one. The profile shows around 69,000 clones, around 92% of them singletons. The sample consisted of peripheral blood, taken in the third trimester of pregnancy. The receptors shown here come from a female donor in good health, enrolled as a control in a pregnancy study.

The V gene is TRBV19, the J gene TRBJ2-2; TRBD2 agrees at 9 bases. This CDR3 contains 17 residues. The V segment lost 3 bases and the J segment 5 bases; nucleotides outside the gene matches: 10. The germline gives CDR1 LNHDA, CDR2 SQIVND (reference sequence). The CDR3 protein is CASSMGLAGGPTGELFF. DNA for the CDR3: TGTGCCAGTAGTATGGGGTTGGCGGGGGGGCCAACCGGGGAGCTGTTTTTT.

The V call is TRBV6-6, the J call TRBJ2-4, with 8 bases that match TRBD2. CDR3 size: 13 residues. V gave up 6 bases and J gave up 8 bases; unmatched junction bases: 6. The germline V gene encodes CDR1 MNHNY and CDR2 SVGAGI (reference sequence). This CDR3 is CASRSGSGDIQYF. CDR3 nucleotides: TGTGCCAGCAGGAGCGGGAGTGGAGACATTCAGTACTTC.

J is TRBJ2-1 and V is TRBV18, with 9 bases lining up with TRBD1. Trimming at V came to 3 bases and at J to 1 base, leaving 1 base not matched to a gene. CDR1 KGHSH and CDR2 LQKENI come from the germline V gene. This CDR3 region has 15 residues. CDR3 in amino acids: CASSPGQGSYNEQFF. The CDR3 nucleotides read TGTGCCAGCTCACCTGGACAGGGGTCCTACAATGAGCAGTTCTTC.

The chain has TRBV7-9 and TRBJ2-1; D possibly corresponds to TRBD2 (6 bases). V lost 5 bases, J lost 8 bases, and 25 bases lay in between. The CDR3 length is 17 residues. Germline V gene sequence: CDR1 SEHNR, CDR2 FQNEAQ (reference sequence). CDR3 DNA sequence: TGTGCCAGCAGCCCCCGCGACGGGGGAACTAGTCTCTATGAGCAGTTCTTC. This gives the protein CASSPRDGGTSLYEQFF.

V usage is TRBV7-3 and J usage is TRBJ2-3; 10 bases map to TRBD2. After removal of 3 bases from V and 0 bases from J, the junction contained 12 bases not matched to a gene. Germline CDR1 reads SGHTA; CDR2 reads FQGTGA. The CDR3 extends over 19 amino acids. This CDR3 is CASSFVAGGLTPSTDTQYF. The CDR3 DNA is TGTGCCAGCAGCTTTGTAGCGGGAGGTCTAACCCCAAGCACAGATACGCAGTATTTT.

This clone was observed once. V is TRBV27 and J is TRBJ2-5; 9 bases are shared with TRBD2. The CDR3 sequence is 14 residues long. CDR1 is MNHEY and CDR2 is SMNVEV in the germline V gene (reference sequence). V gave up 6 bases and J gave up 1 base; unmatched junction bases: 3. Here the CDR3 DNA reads TGTGCCAGCAGCGAAGCGGGGGGCCAAGAGACCCAGTACTTC. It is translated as CASSEAGGQETQYF.

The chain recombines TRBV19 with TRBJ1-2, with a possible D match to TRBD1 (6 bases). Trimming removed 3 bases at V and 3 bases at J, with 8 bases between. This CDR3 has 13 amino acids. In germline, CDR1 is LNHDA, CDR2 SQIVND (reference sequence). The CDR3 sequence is CASSIAGDYGYTF. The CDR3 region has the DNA TGTGCCAGTAGTATCGCAGGGGACTATGGCTACACCTTC.

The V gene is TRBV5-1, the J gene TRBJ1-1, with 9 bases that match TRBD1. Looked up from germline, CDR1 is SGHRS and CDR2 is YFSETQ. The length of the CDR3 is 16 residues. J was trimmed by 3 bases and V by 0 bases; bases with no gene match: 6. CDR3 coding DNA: TGCGCCAGCAGCTTGGCACAGGGGGCTGTGGACACTGAAGCTTTCTTT. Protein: CASSLAQGAVDTEAFF.

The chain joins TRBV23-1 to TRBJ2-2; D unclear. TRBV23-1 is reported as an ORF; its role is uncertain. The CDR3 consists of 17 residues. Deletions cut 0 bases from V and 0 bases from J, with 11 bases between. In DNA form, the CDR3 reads TGCGCCAGCAGTCAATCCCACAAACTATCGAACACCGGGGAGCTGTTTTTT. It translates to CASSQSHKLSNTGELFF.

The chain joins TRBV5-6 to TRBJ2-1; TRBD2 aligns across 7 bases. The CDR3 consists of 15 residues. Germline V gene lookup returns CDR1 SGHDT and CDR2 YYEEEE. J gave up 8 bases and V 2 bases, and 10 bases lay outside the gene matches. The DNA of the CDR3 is TGTGCCAGCAGCTTATGGGCTAGCGGCATCTATGAGCAGTTCTTC. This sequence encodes CASSLWASGIYEQFF.

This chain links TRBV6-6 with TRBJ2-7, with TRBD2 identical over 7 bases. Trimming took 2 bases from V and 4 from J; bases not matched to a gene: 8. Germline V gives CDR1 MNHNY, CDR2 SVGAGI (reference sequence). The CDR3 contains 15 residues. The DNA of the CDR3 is TGTGCCAGCAGTTACCTTGGGGGGGGTGGGTACGAGCAGTACTTC. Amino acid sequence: CASSYLGGGGYEQYF.

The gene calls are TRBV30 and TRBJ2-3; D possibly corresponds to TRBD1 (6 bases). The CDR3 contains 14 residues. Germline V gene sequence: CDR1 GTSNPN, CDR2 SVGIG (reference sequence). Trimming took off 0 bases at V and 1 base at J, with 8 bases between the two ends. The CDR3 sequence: CAWSVEGGTDTQYF. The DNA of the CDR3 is TGTGCCTGGAGTGTCGAGGGGGGCACAGATACGCAGTATTTT.

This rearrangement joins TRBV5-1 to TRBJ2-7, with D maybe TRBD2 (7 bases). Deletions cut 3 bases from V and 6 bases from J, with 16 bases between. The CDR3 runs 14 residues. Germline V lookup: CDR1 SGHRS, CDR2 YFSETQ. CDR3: CASSSWTERGEQYF. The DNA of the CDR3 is TGCGCCAGCAGCTCATGGACAGAGCGGGGCGAGCAGTACTTC. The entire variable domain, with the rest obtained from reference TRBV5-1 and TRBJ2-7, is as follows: KAGVTQTPRYLIKTRGQQVTLSCSPISGHRSVSWYQQTPGQGLQFLFEYFSETQRNKGNFPGRFSGRQFSNSRSEMNVSTLELGDSALYLCASSSWTERGEQYFGPGTRLTVT.

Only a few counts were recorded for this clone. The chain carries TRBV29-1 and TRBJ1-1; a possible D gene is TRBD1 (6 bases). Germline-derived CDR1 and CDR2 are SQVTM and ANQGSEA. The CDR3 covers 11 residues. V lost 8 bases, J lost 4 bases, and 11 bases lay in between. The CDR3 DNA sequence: TGCAGCTCGGGAGGGGGCACTGAAGCTTTCTTT. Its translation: CSSGGGTEAFF.

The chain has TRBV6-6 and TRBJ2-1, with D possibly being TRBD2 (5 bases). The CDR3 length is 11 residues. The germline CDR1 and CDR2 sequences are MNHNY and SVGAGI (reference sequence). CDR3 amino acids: CASLKRNEQFF. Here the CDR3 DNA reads TGTGCGTCACTAAAGCGGAATGAGCAGTTCTTC.